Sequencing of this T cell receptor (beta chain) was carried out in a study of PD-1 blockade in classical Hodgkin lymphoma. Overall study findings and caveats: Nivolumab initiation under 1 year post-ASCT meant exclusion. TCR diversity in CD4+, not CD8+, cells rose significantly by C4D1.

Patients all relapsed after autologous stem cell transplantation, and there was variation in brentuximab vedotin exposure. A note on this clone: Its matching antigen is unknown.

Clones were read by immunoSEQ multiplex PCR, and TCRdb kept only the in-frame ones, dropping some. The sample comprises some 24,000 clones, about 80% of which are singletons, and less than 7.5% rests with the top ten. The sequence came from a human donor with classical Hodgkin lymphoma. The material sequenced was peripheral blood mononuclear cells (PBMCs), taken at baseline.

CDR3 loop: CASSPFGGLAKNIQYF. The DNA of the CDR3 is TGTGCCAGCAGTCCGTTCGGGGGACTAGCCAAAAACATTCAGTACTTC. V gene TRBV7-4 combines with J gene TRBJ2-4; TRBD2 might be the D (6 bases). The CDR3 extends over 16 amino acids. Trimming took off 6 bases at V and 0 bases at J, with 15 bases between the two ends. Looked up from germline, CDR1 is SGHVT and CDR2 is SQSDAQ.